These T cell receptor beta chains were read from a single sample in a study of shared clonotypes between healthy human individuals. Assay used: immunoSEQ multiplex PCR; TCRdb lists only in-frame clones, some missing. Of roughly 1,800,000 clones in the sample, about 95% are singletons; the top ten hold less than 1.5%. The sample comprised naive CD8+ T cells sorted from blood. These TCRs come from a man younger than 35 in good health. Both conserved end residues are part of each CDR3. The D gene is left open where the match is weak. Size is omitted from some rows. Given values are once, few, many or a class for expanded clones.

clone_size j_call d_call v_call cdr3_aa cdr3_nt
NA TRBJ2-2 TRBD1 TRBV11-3 CASSWDRGYTGELFF TGTGCCAGCAGCTGGGACAGGGGTTACACCGGGGAGCTGTTTTTT
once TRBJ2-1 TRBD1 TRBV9 CASSAPTGVYNEQFF TGTGCCAGCAGCGCCCCGACAGGGGTCTACAATGAGCAGTTCTTC
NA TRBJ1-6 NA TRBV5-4 CASSLGAFGGTSPLHF TGTGCCAGCAGCTTGGGGGCATTCGGAGGAACTTCACCCCTCCACTTT
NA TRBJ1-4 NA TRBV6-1 CASSDGSLNEKLFF TGTGCCAGCAGCGACGGGTCTTTGAATGAAAAACTGTTTTTT
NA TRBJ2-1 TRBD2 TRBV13 CASSLWTSGYNEQFF TGTGCCAGCAGCCTCTGGACTAGCGGGTACAATGAGCAGTTCTTC
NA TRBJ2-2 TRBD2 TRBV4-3 CASSGSGTSGSVSAGELFF TGCGCCAGCAGCGGCTCCGGGACTAGCGGGAGTGTGAGCGCCGGGGAGCTGTTTTTT
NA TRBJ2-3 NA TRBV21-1 CASSRIVQGPTDTQYF TGTGCCAGCAGCCGGATCGTGCAGGGACCCACAGATACGCAGTATTTT
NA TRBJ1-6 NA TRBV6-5 CASSHNNPNNSPLHF TGTGCCAGCAGCCACAACAACCCTAATAATTCACCCCTCCACTTT
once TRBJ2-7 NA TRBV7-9 CASSGIGTYEQYF TGTGCCAGCAGCGGAATTGGGACTTACGAGCAGTACTTC
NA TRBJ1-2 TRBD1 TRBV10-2 CASSETGGYGYTF TGCGCCAGCAGTGAGACAGGGGGCTATGGCTACACCTTC
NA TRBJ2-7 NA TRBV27 CASTSGDHEQYF TGTGCCAGCACCTCTGGAGACCACGAGCAGTACTTC
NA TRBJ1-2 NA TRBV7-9 CASSLWRAEGNPYGYTF TGTGCCAGCAGCTTATGGAGGGCGGAGGGAAATCCCTATGGCTACACCTTC
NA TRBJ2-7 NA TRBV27 CASSLSVSGSPGEQYF TGTGCCAGCAGTTTATCAGTGTCGGGGTCTCCCGGGGAGCAGTACTTC
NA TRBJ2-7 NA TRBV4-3 CASSQDSPGGVVYEQYF TGCGCCAGCAGCCAAGATTCCCCTGGCGGGGTAGTCTACGAGCAGTACTTC
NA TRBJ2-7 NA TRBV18 CASAWDGSYEQYF TGTGCCAGCGCATGGGACGGCTCCTACGAGCAGTACTTC
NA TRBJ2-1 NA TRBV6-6 CASSYSRDSGPDEQFF TGTGCCAGCAGTTACTCGCGGGACTCAGGTCCTGATGAGCAGTTCTTC
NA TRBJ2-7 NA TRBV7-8 CASSLAPYYEQYF TGTGCCAGCAGCTTAGCGCCATACTACGAGCAGTACTTC
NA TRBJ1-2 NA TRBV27 CASSPSPGGGHGYTF TGTGCCAGCAGTCCCAGCCCTGGTGGGGGGCACGGCTACACCTTC
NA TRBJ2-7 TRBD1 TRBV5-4 CASSLGQGAIGYEQYF TGTGCCAGCAGCTTGGGCCAGGGGGCTATAGGCTACGAGCAGTACTTC
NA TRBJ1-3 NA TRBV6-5 CASCEGTGSGNTIYF TGTGCCAGCTGCGAGGGCACAGGGTCCGGAAACACCATATATTTT
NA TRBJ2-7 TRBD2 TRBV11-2 CASSPRTSTLWEQYF TGTGCCAGCAGCCCACGGACTAGCACCCTTTGGGAGCAGTACTTC
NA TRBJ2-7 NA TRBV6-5 CASSPGGPREQYF TGTGCCAGCAGTCCCGGGGGCCCCAGGGAGCAGTACTTC
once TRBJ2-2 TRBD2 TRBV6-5 CATEAGLNTGELFF TGTGCCACGGAAGCGGGGCTGAACACCGGGGAGCTGTTTTTT
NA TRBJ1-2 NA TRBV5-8 CASSSSTGSHGYTF TGTGCCAGCAGCTCTTCGACGGGAAGTCATGGCTACACCTTC
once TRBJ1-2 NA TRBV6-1 CASSAQGGTDTYGYTF TGTGCCAGCAGTGCCCAAGGAGGGACGGATACTTATGGCTACACCTTC
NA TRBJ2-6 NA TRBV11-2 CASSLVVGSSGANVLTF TGTGCCAGCAGCTTAGTAGTAGGGAGCTCTGGGGCCAACGTCCTGACTTTC
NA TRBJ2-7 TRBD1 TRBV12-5 CASGLVQGGVSYEQYF TGTGCTAGTGGTTTGGTACAGGGGGGAGTCTCCTACGAGCAGTACTTC
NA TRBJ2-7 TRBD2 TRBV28 CASSFRPGLAGIEQYF TGTGCCAGCAGTTTCCGCCCGGGACTAGCGGGGATCGAGCAGTACTTC
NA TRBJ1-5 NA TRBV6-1 CASSEYGVLNQPQHF TGTGCCAGCAGTGAATACGGGGTGCTCAATCAGCCCCAGCATTTT
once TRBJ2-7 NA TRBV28 CASSFQESSYEQYF TGTGCCAGCAGTTTCCAGGAGAGCTCCTACGAGCAGTACTTC
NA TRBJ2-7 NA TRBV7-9 CASSPGGYEQYF TGTGCCAGCAGCCCTGGAGGCTACGAGCAGTACTTC
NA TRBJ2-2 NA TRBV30 CAWSTGGELFF TGTGCCTGGAGTACCGGCGGGGAGCTGTTTTTT
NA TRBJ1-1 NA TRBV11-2 CASSLGRNKVF TGTGCCAGCAGCTTAGGGAGGAACAAGGTCTTT
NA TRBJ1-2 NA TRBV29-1 CSVEGLGGYTF TGCAGCGTTGAGGGGTTAGGGGGCTACACCTTC
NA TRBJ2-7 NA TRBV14 CASSHLRSSYEQYF TGTGCCAGCAGCCACCTCCGAAGCTCCTACGAGCAGTACTTC
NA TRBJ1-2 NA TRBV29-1 CSTPGTGSSSYGYTF TGCAGCACTCCGGGGACTGGGAGTTCTAGCTATGGCTACACCTTC
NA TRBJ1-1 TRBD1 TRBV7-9 CASSSQTGGVPNTEAFF TGTGCCAGCAGCTCGCAAACAGGGGGCGTCCCGAACACTGAAGCTTTCTTT
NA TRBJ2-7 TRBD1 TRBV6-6 CASSYSRTGGFDEQYF TGTGCCAGCAGTTACTCGCGGACAGGGGGATTCGACGAGCAGTACTTC
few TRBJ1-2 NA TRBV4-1 CASSPHPINYGYTF TGCGCCAGCAGCCCCCATCCGATCAACTATGGCTACACCTTC
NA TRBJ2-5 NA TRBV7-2 CASSLVRGRETQYF TGTGCCAGCAGCTTAGTCAGGGGTAGGGAGACCCAGTACTTC
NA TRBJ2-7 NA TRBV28 CASRPGYEQYF TGTGCCAGCAGGCCAGGGTACGAGCAGTACTTC
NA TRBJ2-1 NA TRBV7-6 CASSPGLAANSYNEQFF TGTGCCAGCAGCCCAGGGCTGGCGGCGAACTCCTACAATGAGCAGTTCTTC
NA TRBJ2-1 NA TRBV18 CASSRDILINNEQFF TGTGCCAGCTCACGGGACATCTTAATTAACAATGAGCAGTTCTTC
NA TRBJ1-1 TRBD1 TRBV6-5 CASSSGQLNTEAFF TGTGCCAGCAGTTCGGGACAGTTGAACACTGAAGCTTTCTTT
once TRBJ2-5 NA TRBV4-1 CASSQEDRSISRTQYF TGCGCCAGCAGCCAAGAAGACCGTAGCATTTCAAGGACCCAGTACTTC
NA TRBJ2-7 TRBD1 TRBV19 CASSPGTGEYEQYF TGTGCCAGTAGTCCCGGGACAGGGGAGTACGAGCAGTACTTC